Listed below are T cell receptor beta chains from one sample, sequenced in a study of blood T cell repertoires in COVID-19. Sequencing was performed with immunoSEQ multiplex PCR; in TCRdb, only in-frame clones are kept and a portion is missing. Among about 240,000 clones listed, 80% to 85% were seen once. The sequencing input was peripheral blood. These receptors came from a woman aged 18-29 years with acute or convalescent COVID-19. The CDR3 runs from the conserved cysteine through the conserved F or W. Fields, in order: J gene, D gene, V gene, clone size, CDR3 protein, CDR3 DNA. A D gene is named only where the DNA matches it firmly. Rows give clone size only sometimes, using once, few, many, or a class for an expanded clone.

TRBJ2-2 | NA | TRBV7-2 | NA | CASSSYSGGELFF | TGTGCCAGCAGCTCTTACTCCGGCGGGGAGCTGTTTTTT
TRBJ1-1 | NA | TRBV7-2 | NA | CASSLRQGQTEAFF | TGTGCCAGCAGCTTACGGCAGGGTCAGACTGAAGCTTTCTTT
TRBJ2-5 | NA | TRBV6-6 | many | CASGTNQETQYF | TGTGCCAGCGGCACAAACCAAGAGACCCAGTACTTC
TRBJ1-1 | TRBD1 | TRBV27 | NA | CASSLSSGGTEAFF | TGTGCCAGCAGTTTATCATCAGGGGGGACTGAAGCTTTCTTT
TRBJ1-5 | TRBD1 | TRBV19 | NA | CASSKRQGPDPTRPDGLAGQPQHF | TGTGCCAGTAGTAAGCGACAGGGGCCCGACCCGACCCGGCCCGACGGCCTAGCAGGGCAGCCCCAGCATTTT
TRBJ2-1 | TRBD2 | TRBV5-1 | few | CASSSLFSGKSYNEQFF | TGCGCCAGCAGCTCCCTGTTCAGCGGGAAGTCCTACAATGAGCAGTTCTTC
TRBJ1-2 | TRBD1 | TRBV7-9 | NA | CASSLTGGENYGYTF | TGTGCCAGCAGCCTGACAGGGGGGGAGAACTATGGCTACACCTTC
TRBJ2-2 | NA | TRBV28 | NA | CASAGNTGELFF | TGTGCCAGCGCAGGAAACACCGGGGAGCTGTTTTTT
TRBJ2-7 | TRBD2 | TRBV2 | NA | CASSEGLAAYYEQYF | TGTGCCAGCAGTGAGGGACTAGCGGCCTACTACGAGCAGTACTTC
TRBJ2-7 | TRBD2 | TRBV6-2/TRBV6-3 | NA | CASSYTSGSSEQYF | TGTGCCAGCAGTTACACGAGCGGGAGTAGCGAGCAGTACTTC
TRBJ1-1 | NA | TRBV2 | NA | CASSEEGGRYGAFF | TGTGCCAGCAGTGAAGAGGGGGGGAGGTATGGCGCTTTCTTT
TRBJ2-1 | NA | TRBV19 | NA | CASSMSYSASYNEQFF | TGTGCCAGTAGTATGTCCTATAGCGCCTCCTACAATGAGCAGTTCTTC
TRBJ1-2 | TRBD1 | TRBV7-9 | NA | CASSTQGKDYTF | TGTGCCAGCAGTACACAGGGGAAAGACTACACCTTC
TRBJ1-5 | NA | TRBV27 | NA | CASSLGGQPNQPQHF | TGTGCCAGCAGTTTAGGAGGGCAACCCAATCAGCCCCAGCATTTT
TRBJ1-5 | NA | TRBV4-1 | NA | CARGGGPQHF | TGCGCCAGGGGGGGTGGGCCCCAGCATTTT
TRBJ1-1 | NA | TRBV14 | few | CASSLWGPEAFF | TGTGCCAGCAGCCTTTGGGGCCCTGAAGCTTTCTTT
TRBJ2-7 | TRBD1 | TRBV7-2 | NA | CASSPTGDGYEQYF | TGTGCCAGCAGCCCGACAGGGGACGGTTACGAGCAGTACTTC
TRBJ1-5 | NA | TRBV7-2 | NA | CASSLDRNQPQHF | TGTGCCAGCAGCTTAGACCGGAATCAGCCCCAGCATTTT
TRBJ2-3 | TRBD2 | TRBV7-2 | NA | CASSLGGGAWDTQYF | TGTGCCAGCAGCTTAGGGGGAGGGGCCTGGGATACGCAGTATTTT
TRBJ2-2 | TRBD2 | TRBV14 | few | CASSQERGLAGTTGELFF | TGTGCCAGCAGCCAAGAACGAGGACTAGCGGGAACCACCGGGGAGCTGTTTTTT
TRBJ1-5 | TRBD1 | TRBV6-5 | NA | CAIGQGWQPQHF | TGTGCCATAGGACAGGGCTGGCAGCCCCAGCATTTT
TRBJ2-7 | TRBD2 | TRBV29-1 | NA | CSVGTSGSSYEQYF | TGCAGCGTTGGAACTAGCGGGAGCTCCTACGAGCAGTACTTC
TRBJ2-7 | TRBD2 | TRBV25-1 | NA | CASSAMGLATEQYF | TGTGCCAGCAGTGCCATGGGACTAGCCACAGAGCAGTACTTC
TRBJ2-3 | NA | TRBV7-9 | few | CASSLRTDTQYF | TGTGCCAGCAGCCTCAGGACAGATACGCAGTATTTT
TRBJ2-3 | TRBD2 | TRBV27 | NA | CASSQTSVADTQYF | TGTGCCAGCAGTCAAACTAGCGTGGCAGATACGCAGTATTTT
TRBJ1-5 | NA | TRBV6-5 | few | CASSTTARGQPQHF | TGTGCCAGCAGCACAACAGCGCGGGGTCAGCCCCAGCATTTT
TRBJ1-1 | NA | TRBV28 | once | CASRLRETEAFF | TGTGCCAGCAGATTGCGGGAAACTGAAGCTTTCTTT
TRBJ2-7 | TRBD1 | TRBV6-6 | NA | CASSYGQGAYEQYF | TGTGCCAGCAGTTACGGACAGGGGGCCTACGAGCAGTACTTC
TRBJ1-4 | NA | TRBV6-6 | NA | CASRHNEKLFF | TGTGCCAGCAGACATAATGAAAAACTGTTTTTT